This TCR beta chain was retrieved from a study of blood T cell repertoires in COVID-19. Study-wide context: The United States, Italy and Spain supplied acute and convalescent COVID-19 samples.

Germline V gene data show CDR1 as SGHRS and CDR2 as YFSETQ. Trimming at V came to 1 base and at J to 6 bases, leaving 6 bases not matched to a gene. The CDR3 loop spans 15 amino acids. The protocol was immunoSEQ multiplex PCR, while the TCRdb copy is restricted to in-frame clones and leaves out a portion. Of around 250,000 clones in the sample, approximately 88% were seen once. Allocation to cohorts depended on clinical history reported by the participants. A case of COVID-19 had been met by exposed participants within 2 weeks before study entry. This clone came up once. The receptor was derived from a woman aged 40 to 50 who had been exposed to COVID-19. V usage is TRBV5-1 and J usage is TRBJ2-7; 11 bases are shared with TRBD1. Sequenced material: PBMCs or T cells enriched from blood (not recorded which). The CDR3 is CASSLLGQGGLEQYF. In DNA, the CDR3 is TGCGCCAGCAGCTTGCTGGGACAGGGGGGTCTCGAGCAGTACTTC.